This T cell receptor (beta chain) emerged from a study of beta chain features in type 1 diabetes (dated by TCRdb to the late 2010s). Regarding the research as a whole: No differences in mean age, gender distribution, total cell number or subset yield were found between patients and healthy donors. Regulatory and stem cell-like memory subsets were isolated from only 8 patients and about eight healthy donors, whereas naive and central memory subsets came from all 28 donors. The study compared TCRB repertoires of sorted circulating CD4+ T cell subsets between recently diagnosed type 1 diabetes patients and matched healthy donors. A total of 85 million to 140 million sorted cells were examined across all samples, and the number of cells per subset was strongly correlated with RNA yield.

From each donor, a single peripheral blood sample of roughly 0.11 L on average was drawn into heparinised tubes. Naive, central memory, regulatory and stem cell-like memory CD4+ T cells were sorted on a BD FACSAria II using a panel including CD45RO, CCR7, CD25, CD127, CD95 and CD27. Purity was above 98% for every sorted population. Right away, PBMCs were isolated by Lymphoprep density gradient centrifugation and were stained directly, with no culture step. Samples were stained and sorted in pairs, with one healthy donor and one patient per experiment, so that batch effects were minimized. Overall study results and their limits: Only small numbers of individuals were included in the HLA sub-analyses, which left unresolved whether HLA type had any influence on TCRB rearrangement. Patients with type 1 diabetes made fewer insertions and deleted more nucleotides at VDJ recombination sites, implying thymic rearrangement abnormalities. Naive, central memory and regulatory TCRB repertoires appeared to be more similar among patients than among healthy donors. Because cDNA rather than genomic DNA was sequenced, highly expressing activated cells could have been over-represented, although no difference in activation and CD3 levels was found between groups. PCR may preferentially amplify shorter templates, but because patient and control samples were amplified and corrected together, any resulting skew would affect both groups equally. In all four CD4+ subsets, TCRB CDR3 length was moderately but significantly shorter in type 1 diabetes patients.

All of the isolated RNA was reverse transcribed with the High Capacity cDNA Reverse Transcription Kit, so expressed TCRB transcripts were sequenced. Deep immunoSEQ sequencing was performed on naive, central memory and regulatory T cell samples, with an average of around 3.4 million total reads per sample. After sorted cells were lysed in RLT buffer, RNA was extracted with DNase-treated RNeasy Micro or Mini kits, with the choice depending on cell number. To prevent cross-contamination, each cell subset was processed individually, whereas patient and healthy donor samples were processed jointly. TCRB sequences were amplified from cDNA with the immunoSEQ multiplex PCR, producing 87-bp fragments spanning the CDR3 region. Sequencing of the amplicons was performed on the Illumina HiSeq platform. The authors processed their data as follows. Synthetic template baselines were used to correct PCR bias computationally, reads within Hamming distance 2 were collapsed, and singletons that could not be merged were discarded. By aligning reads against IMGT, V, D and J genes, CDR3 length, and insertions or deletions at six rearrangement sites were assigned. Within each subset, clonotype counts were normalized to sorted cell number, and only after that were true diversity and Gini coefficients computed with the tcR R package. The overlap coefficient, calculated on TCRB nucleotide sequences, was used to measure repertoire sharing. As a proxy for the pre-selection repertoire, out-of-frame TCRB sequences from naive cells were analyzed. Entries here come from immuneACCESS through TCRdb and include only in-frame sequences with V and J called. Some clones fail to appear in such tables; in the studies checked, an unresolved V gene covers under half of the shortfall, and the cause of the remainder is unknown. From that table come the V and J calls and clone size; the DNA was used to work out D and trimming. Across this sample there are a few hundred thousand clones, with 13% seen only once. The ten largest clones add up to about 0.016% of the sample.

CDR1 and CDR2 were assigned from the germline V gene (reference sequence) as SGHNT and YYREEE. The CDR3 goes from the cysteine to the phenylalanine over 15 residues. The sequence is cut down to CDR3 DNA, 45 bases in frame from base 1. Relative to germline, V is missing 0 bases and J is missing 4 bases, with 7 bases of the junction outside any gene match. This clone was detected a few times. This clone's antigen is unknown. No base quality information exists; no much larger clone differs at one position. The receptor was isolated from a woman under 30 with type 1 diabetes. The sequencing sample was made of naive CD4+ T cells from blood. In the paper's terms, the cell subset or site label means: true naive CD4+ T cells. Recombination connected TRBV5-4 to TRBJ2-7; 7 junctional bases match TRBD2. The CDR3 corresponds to CASSLDRDYRYEQYF. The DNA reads TGTGCCAGCAGCTTGGACCGGGACTACCGATACGAGCAGTACTTC.